This T cell receptor beta chain was captured by sequencing in a study of blood T cell repertoires in COVID-19. Whole-study context: Sources were T cells, B-cell-depleted T cells, or PBMCs; the material itself was cDNA or gDNA.

Unmatched junction bases numbered 8, after V lost 6 bases and J lost 8 bases. The CDR3 contains 15 residues. CDR1 and CDR2 (germline): MNHEY, SVGAGI. Authors' methods: Amplification from reference gene primers served as the basis for estimated nucleated cell counts. Method: immunoSEQ multiplex PCR; TCRdb's copy keeps in-frame clones and lacks some. V and J calls and clone size are those listed in that table; D and trimming were worked out from the DNA. The profile shows about 260,000 clones, about 85% of them singletons. This clone was counted only a few times. Specimen: peripheral blood. J is TRBJ1-6 and V is TRBV6-5, with 9 bases identical to TRBD1. This receptor was taken from a man aged 55-75 years with acute or convalescent COVID-19. The DNA of the CDR3 is TGTGCCAGCAGAGTTTCCGGGACAGGGCATTCACCCCTCCACTTT. Protein: CASRVSGTGHSPLHF.